Here is one T cell receptor (beta chain) with its context. The data stem from a study of blood T cell repertoires in COVID-19. Study details: Sites across the United States, Italy and Spain contributed samples from acute and convalescent COVID-19. PBMCs, B-cell-depleted T cells, or T cells were the source of the cDNA or gDNA that made up the material.

CDR1 is SGHNT and CDR2 is YYREEE in the germline V gene (reference sequence). Trimming left V 0 bases short and J 1 base short, with 10 bases between. This CDR3 has 15 amino acids. Study processing details: Estimated nucleated cell counts came from reference gene primer amplification. Measured with immunoSEQ multiplex PCR; TCRdb has only the in-frame clones, and not every one. The V and J calls and clone size come from that table; D and trimming were worked out from the DNA. Of over 50,000 clones in the sample, around 86% were seen once. This clonotype was obtained from a human donor in a cohort sampled during active COVID-19. This sequence joins TRBV5-4 and TRBJ1-2, with D unclear. Sample: peripheral blood. CDR3 sequence: CASSLVPELNYGYTF. The CDR3 nucleotides are TGTGCCAGCAGCTTGGTGCCCGAACTTAACTATGGCTACACCTTC.